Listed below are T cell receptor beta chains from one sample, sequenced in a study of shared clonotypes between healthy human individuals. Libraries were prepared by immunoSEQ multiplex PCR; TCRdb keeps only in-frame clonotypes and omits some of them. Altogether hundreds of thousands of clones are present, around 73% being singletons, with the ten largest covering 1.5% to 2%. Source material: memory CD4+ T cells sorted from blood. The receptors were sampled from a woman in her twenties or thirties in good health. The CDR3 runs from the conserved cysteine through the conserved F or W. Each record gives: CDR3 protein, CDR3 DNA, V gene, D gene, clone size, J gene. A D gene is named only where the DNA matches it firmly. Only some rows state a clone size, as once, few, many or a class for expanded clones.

CASSLLAGGLTDTQYF TGCGCCAGCAGCTTGTTAGCGGGAGGGCTCACAGATACGCAGTATTTT TRBV5-1 TRBD2 once TRBJ2-3
CASRVIGGIYEQYF TGTGCCAGCAGGGTGATTGGCGGGATCTACGAGCAGTACTTC TRBV2 . . TRBJ2-7
CASSLDWRAGGGNTEAFF TGTGCCAGCAGCTTAGATTGGCGGGCCGGGGGGGGAAACACTGAAGCTTTCTTT TRBV11-2 . once TRBJ1-1
CASSPFSNEQFF TGTGCCAGCTCGCCGTTTAGCAATGAGCAGTTCTTC TRBV18 . . TRBJ2-1
CASSLKTSGNNEQFF TGTGCCAGCAGCTTAAAAACTAGCGGAAACAATGAGCAGTTCTTC TRBV7-3 TRBD2 few TRBJ2-1
CASSLPSTPGYNEQFF TGTGCCAGCAGTTTACCCTCGACACCGGGCTACAATGAGCAGTTCTTC TRBV28 . . TRBJ2-1
CAGTVLNTGELFF TGTGCCGGAACCGTCCTGAACACCGGGGAGCTGTTTTTT TRBV2 . . TRBJ2-2
CASSPGGTALGEQFF TGTGCCAGCAGTCCCGGGGGGACAGCTCTCGGTGAGCAGTTCTTC TRBV25-1 . . TRBJ2-1
CASARAGDSYEQYF TGCGCCAGCGCGAGAGCGGGAGATAGTTACGAGCAGTACTTC TRBV10-2 TRBD2 few TRBJ2-7
CASSVPETYEQYF TGTGCCAGCAGTGTTCCTGAAACCTACGAGCAGTACTTC TRBV25-1 . . TRBJ2-7
CASRTWTGDEKLFF TGTGCCAGCAGAACTTGGACAGGGGATGAAAAACTGTTTTTT TRBV7-9 TRBD1 . TRBJ1-4
CASSLGREDEQFF TGTGCCAGCAGCCTTGGTCGGGAGGACGAGCAGTTCTTC TRBV7-7 TRBD2 . TRBJ2-1
CSVSDSGANVLTF TGCAGCGTTTCGGACTCTGGGGCCAACGTCCTGACTTTC TRBV29-1 . . TRBJ2-6
CASSTWGLAGTYNEQFF TGTGCCAGTAGTACTTGGGGACTAGCGGGGACCTACAATGAGCAGTTCTTC TRBV19 TRBD2 . TRBJ2-1
CASSLRKGTDTQYF TGTGCCAGCTCTCTTAGAAAGGGGACAGATACGCAGTATTTT TRBV11-3 . . TRBJ2-3
CASTPQGSSYGYTF TGTGCCAGCACTCCCCAAGGAAGCTCCTATGGCTACACCTTC TRBV6-5 . . TRBJ1-2
CAWSVRGFQETQYF TGTGCCTGGAGTGTACGGGGATTCCAAGAGACCCAGTACTTC TRBV30 . . TRBJ2-5
CASSVQGRIF TGTGCCAGCAGTGTTCAAGGACGTATCTTC TRBV2 . . TRBJ2-1
CASSPPYRNYMNTEAFF TGTGCCAGCAGCCCACCCTACAGGAATTACATGAACACTGAAGCTTTCTTT TRBV28 . once TRBJ1-1
CASSKARTGGFNQPQHF TGTGCCAGCAGCAAAGCGCGGACAGGGGGCTTCAATCAGCCCCAGCATTTT TRBV21-1 . . TRBJ1-5
CAAKASGAYEQYF TGTGCTGCGAAGGCTAGCGGCGCCTACGAGCAGTACTTC TRBV10-3 TRBD2 . TRBJ2-7
CASSVGSYAYEQYF TGTGCCAGCAGCGTGGGGAGTTACGCCTACGAGCAGTACTTC TRBV13 . . TRBJ2-7
CASSLMGLTYEQYF TGTGCCAGCAGTCTGATGGGACTGACCTACGAGCAGTACTTC TRBV6-1 . . TRBJ2-7
CASSLGGVKDTEAFF TGTGCCAGCAGCTTAGGCGGGGTTAAGGACACTGAAGCTTTCTTT TRBV7-9 . . TRBJ1-1
CASGGANVLTF TGTGCCAGCGGTGGGGCCAACGTCCTGACTTTC TRBV2 . . TRBJ2-6
CSVEDPRGRETQYF TGCAGCGTTGAAGATCCTAGGGGGCGAGAGACCCAGTACTTC TRBV29-1 TRBD1 . TRBJ2-5
CASSIDPRPGGRGGNEQFF TGTGCCAGTAGTATAGATCCCCGACCGGGCGGGAGGGGGGGGAATGAGCAGTTCTTC TRBV19 TRBD2 . TRBJ2-1
CAWSRGGETQYF TGTGCCTGGAGTCGCGGGGGAGAGACCCAGTACTTC TRBV30 TRBD2 few TRBJ2-5